These T cell receptor beta chains were read from a single sample in a study of OX40 agonist ivuxolimab in advanced cancers. Only in-frame clones appear in the TCRdb table, and some are missing; sequencing was by immunoSEQ multiplex PCR. The sample lists some 90,000 clones, roughly 93% occurring once. The source was CD4+ or CD8+ T cells sorted from blood, collected in a trial of the OX40 agonist ivuxolimab. The receptors stem from an adult with an advanced solid tumor such as melanoma, head and neck, liver or kidney cancer. CDR3s leave out the opening cysteine and the closing phenylalanine or tryptophan. The D gene is left open where the match is weak. Size tells how often a clone was seen (once, few, many) or the class of an expanded clone, and some rows leave it out.

clone size	V gene	J gene	D gene	CDR3 protein
-	TRBV9	TRBJ2-1	-	ASSVQPGPHNEQF
-	TRBV11-3	TRBJ2-7	TRBD2	ASSPGTSGSLTPYEQY
-	TRBV27	TRBJ2-5	-	ASSPKTRIQETQY
-	TRBV27	TRBJ2-1	-	ASSLFSREVYNEQF
-	TRBV19	TRBJ2-1	-	ASSDSGSAAYYQF
-	TRBV18	TRBJ1-1	-	ASSLNTEAF
-	TRBV18	TRBJ2-1	-	ASSLSRANEQF
-	TRBV6-1	TRBJ1-5	TRBD1	ASRDRGPNQPQH
-	TRBV9	TRBJ2-2	-	ASSVAGQKSGELF
-	TRBV11-1	TRBJ2-1	-	ASSSRTESNEQF
-	TRBV5-1	TRBJ1-3	-	ASSLDSNSGNTIY
-	TRBV12-5	TRBJ1-5	TRBD1	ASGLGTGGNQPQH
once	TRBV11-2	TRBJ1-1	TRBD1	ASSPRTGRNIEAF
-	TRBV27	TRBJ2-1	-	ASTPAGLQSSYNEQF
-	TRBV28	TRBJ2-1	-	ASSFLGVSTYNEQF
-	TRBV25-1	TRBJ2-4	-	ASSAAGQAKNIQY
-	TRBV7-9	TRBJ2-1	TRBD2	ASSPPGTSGRWNEQF
-	TRBV11-2	TRBJ2-2	-	ASSLFSSSWGELF
-	TRBV6-1	TRBJ1-5	TRBD1	ASSADRAGNQPQH
once	TRBV11-2	TRBJ1-3	TRBD1	ASSPIGTGGGNTIY
-	TRBV9	TRBJ2-7	TRBD1	ASSPRQGSYEQY
-	TRBV28	TRBJ1-2	TRBD1	ASSLPGGNIYGYT
-	TRBV28	TRBJ2-1	TRBD2	ASSLFGLAGGRTYNEQF
-	TRBV27	TRBJ1-5	-	ASSFAGSGNQPQH
-	TRBV7-3	TRBJ2-1	-	ASTSGGPDNEQF
-	TRBV28	TRBJ2-2	-	ASSLRGGELF
-	TRBV11-2	TRBJ2-2	-	ASSLGVGELF
-	TRBV11-2	TRBJ2-5	-	ASSPENLAVWKMETQY
-	TRBV7-9	TRBJ1-2	-	ASSLDVRNYGYT
-	TRBV6-1	TRBJ2-1	-	ASKPEGVARQF
-	TRBV19	TRBJ2-5	TRBD2	ASSIILGGWETQY
-	TRBV6-5	TRBJ1-1	TRBD1	ASRKPAGGTEAF
-	TRBV7-9	TRBJ2-7	TRBD1	ASSLEGTGIHEQY
-	TRBV5-1	TRBJ2-3	-	ASSLVQPSTDTQY
-	TRBV15	TRBJ1-1	-	ATSRDSQINTEAF
-	TRBV28	TRBJ2-7	TRBD1	ASSLITGTGWAYEQY
-	TRBV28	TRBJ1-5	-	ASSLQLGGNQPQH